This T cell receptor beta chain was identified in a study of graft-versus-host responses after intestinal transplantation. Turning to the study itself: Anti-thymocyte globulin induction preceded three to four years of tacrolimus and steroid maintenance in all recipients.

Trimming shortened V by 3 bases and J by 4 bases, and 15 bases separated the two germline ends. The CDR3 length is 14 residues. Germline CDR1 and CDR2: GTSNPN and SVGIG (reference sequence). A remark on this clone: Antigen unknown.

Measured with immunoSEQ multiplex PCR; TCRdb has only the in-frame clones, and not every one. The table lists about 100,000 clones, around 91% of them singletons. Sample: unstimulated CD4+ T cells sorted from spleen or lymph node cells, taken before transplant. This receptor was obtained from a human donor who was the organ donor for an intestinal transplant. The rearrangement links TRBV30 to TRBJ1-2, with D maybe TRBD1 (6 bases). The CDR3 sequence is CAWRGGGAIYGYTF. CDR3 DNA sequence: TGTGCCTGGAGGGGAGGGGGGGCGATCTATGGCTACACCTTC.